A selection of T cell receptor beta chains follows, all from one sample in a study of shared clonotypes between healthy human individuals. Measured with immunoSEQ multiplex PCR; TCRdb has only the in-frame clones, and not every one. In the table there are roughly 110,000 clones, around two thirds of which are singletons. The source material was memory CD8+ T cells sorted from blood. The receptors originated from a woman aged 25 to 39 in good health. Each CDR3 is given with its conserved first and last residue. D genes are given only for firm matches. Size is omitted from some rows. Given values are once, few, many or a class for expanded clones.

j_gene | v_gene | abundance | d_gene | CDR3aa | CDR3nt
TRBJ2-7 | TRBV4-1 | . | . | CASSQGSAGRSSYEQYF | TGCGCCAGCAGCCAGGGCTCCGCGGGCAGGTCGTCCTACGAGCAGTACTTC
TRBJ2-1 | TRBV11-2 | . | . | CASSRTGNEQFF | TGTGCCAGCAGTCGAACCGGCAATGAGCAGTTCTTC
TRBJ2-7 | TRBV11-2 | . | TRBD1 | CASSTPRGQGIHEQYF | TGTGCCAGCAGCACCCCGAGGGGACAGGGGATTCACGAGCAGTACTTC
TRBJ2-7 | TRBV30 | . | . | CAWMGLQGLSSYEQYF | TGTGCCTGGATGGGTCTTCAGGGACTCAGCTCCTACGAGCAGTACTTC
TRBJ2-1 | TRBV11-2 | . | . | CASSLSKRVGQFF | TGTGCCAGCAGCTTAAGCAAGCGGGTCGGGCAGTTCTTC
TRBJ2-7 | TRBV6-1 | . | . | CASSPTETYEQYF | TGTGCCAGCAGTCCCACAGAGACCTACGAGCAGTACTTC
TRBJ1-5 | TRBV19 | . | . | CASSIGGRGNQPQHF | TGTGCCAGTAGTATAGGGGGTAGGGGCAATCAGCCCCAGCATTTT
TRBJ2-7 | TRBV7-8 | . | . | CASSLWVDDEQYF | TGTGCCAGCAGCTTATGGGTAGACGACGAGCAGTACTTC
TRBJ1-5 | TRBV2 | . | . | CASSSGTLIVDQPQHF | TGTGCCAGCAGCTCCGGGACGTTGATAGTCGATCAGCCCCAGCATTTT
TRBJ2-5 | TRBV29-1 | . | TRBD2 | CSVELRTSGSKETQYF | TGCAGCGTGGAGTTGAGGACTAGCGGGAGCAAAGAGACCCAGTACTTC
TRBJ2-7 | TRBV27 | few | TRBD1 | CASMVGTGGYEQYF | TGTGCCAGCATGGTCGGGACAGGGGGCTACGAGCAGTACTTC
TRBJ1-4 | TRBV25-1 | . | . | CASSPDSGMGRLFF | TGTGCCAGCAGTCCGGACAGCGGAATGGGGCGTCTGTTTTTT
TRBJ1-2 | TRBV6-1 | . | . | CASSEVGRANYGYTF | TGTGCCAGCAGTGAAGTCGGCAGGGCTAACTATGGCTACACCTTC
TRBJ2-5 | TRBV5-1 | . | TRBD2 | CASSLGASGSLETQYF | TGCGCCAGCAGCTTGGGCGCTAGCGGGAGTTTGGAGACCCAGTACTTC
TRBJ2-3 | TRBV9 | . | . | CASSVQISEPTDTQYF | TGTGCCAGCAGCGTACAAATTAGCGAGCCCACAGATACGCAGTATTTT
TRBJ1-4 | TRBV5-1 | . | TRBD1 | CASSFGTGNEKLFF | TGCGCCAGCAGCTTCGGGACAGGGAATGAAAAACTGTTTTTT
TRBJ2-1 | TRBV11-2 | . | TRBD2 | CASSSHSGSSYNEQFF | TGTGCCAGCAGCTCCCATAGCGGGAGCTCCTACAATGAGCAGTTCTTC
TRBJ2-6 | TRBV5-1 | . | . | CASSRTRQDSAGANVLTF | TGCGCCAGCAGCCGCACACGACAGGATTCAGCTGGGGCCAACGTCCTGACTTTC
TRBJ1-5 | TRBV11-2 | . | TRBD1 | CASSHGGDSHSNQPQHF | TGTGCCAGCAGCCACGGGGGGGACAGCCACAGCAATCAGCCCCAGCATTTT
TRBJ2-7 | TRBV18 | . | . | CASSPHRSSRNEQYF | TGTGCCAGCTCACCGCACAGGTCTTCTAGGAACGAGCAGTACTTC
TRBJ2-5 | TRBV10-3 | once | . | CAISESLAQETQYF | TGTGCCATCAGTGAGTCCTTAGCCCAAGAGACCCAGTACTTC
TRBJ1-2 | TRBV10-3 | . | . | CAISSPGSGHVGYTF | TGTGCCATCAGCAGCCCCGGGTCCGGACATGTTGGCTACACCTTC
TRBJ2-7 | TRBV2 | . | . | CASSETSVSYEQYF | TGTGCCAGCAGTGAAACTAGTGTCTCCTACGAGCAGTACTTC
TRBJ2-3 | TRBV7-2 | . | TRBD2 | CASSLAVTSGASTDTQYF | TGTGCCAGCAGCTTAGCGGTGACTAGCGGAGCTAGCACAGATACGCAGTATTTT
TRBJ1-1 | TRBV19 | . | TRBD1 | CASSLYRGRTEAFF | TGTGCCAGTAGTTTATACAGGGGGCGCACTGAAGCTTTCTTT
TRBJ1-1 | TRBV27 | . | . | CATLSGGTEAFF | TGTGCCACCTTGTCCGGGGGTACTGAAGCTTTCTTT
TRBJ2-1 | TRBV27 | few | TRBD2 | CASTKGLASYNEQFF | TGTGCCAGCACCAAGGGACTAGCGTCCTACAATGAGCAGTTCTTC
TRBJ2-3 | TRBV15 | many | . | CATSREPGQGGDTQYF | TGTGCCACCAGCAGAGAACCGGGCCAGGGAGGCGATACGCAGTATTTT
TRBJ2-7 | TRBV5-1 | . | . | CASSLGQGPYEQYF | TGCGCCAGCAGCTTGGGCCAGGGTCCCTACGAGCAGTACTTC
TRBJ2-7 | TRBV7-2 | . | . | CASSLRDSLYEQYF | TGTGCCAGCAGCCTTCGGGACTCCCTCTACGAGCAGTACTTC
TRBJ2-7 | TRBV5-8 | . | TRBD1 | CASSSWTGNEQYF | TGTGCCAGCAGCAGCTGGACAGGGAACGAGCAGTACTTC
TRBJ2-7 | TRBV6-5 | . | . | CASSYLAEAAYEQYF | TGTGCCAGCAGTTACTTGGCGGAGGCAGCCTACGAGCAGTACTTC
TRBJ2-7 | TRBV7-8 | . | TRBD1 | CASSIGQGYEQYF | TGTGCCAGCAGCATCGGACAGGGCTACGAGCAGTACTTC
TRBJ2-7 | TRBV2 | . | . | CASSEGMDSATYEQYF | TGTGCCAGCAGTGAAGGGATGGATAGCGCCACCTACGAGCAGTACTTC
TRBJ1-2 | TRBV6-5 | . | . | CASSYSGPSNYGYTF | TGTGCCAGCAGTTACTCAGGGCCTTCTAACTATGGCTACACCTTC